These T cell receptor beta chains were read from a single sample in a study of radiotherapy plus CTLA-4 blockade in lung cancer. TCRdb's copy holds only in-frame clones and misses some; the assay was immunoSEQ multiplex PCR. Among some 110,000 clones listed, around 84% were seen once. The source material was peripheral blood, sampled from a patient treated with radiotherapy plus ipilimumab. These receptors originate from a human donor with non-small cell lung cancer that progressed on radiotherapy plus ipilimumab. Some clones in this sample may be carry-over from other donors' samples. CDR3s include the opening cysteine and the closing phenylalanine or tryptophan. A D gene is named only where the DNA matches it firmly. Size values are once, few and many counts, or a class for expanded clones, and some rows have none.

d_call	v_call	clone_size	j_call	cdr3_aa	cdr3_nt
TRBD1	TRBV27	-	TRBJ1-6	CASSFAGQGPSSYNSPLHF	TGTGCCAGCAGTTTTGCGGGACAGGGCCCCAGCTCCTATAATTCACCCCTCCACTTT
-	TRBV5-6	-	TRBJ2-5	CASSKQGEETQYF	TGTGCCAGCAGTAAACAGGGCGAAGAGACCCAGTACTTC
-	TRBV6-1	-	TRBJ1-3	CASSYGNTIYF	TGTGCCAGCAGTTACGGAAACACCATATATTTT
-	TRBV30	-	TRBJ1-1	CAWSPLGDTEAFF	TGTGCCTGGAGCCCCCTGGGGGACACTGAAGCTTTCTTT
-	TRBV19	few	TRBJ1-1	CASSMSGRTEAFF	TGTGCCAGTAGTATGTCGGGCCGGACTGAAGCTTTCTTT
-	TRBV6-1	-	TRBJ2-2	CATYRDIYTGELFF	TGTGCCACGTACCGGGACATCTACACCGGGGAGCTGTTTTTT
TRBD2	TRBV5-1	-	TRBJ2-7	CASSLGTGGGYSDEQYF	TGCGCCAGCAGCTTGGGGACTGGCGGGGGTTACTCCGACGAGCAGTACTTC
TRBD1	TRBV28	-	TRBJ2-7	CASSLIFGTGADEQYF	TGTGCCAGCAGTTTAATTTTTGGGACAGGGGCTGACGAGCAGTACTTC
-	TRBV7-9	-	TRBJ1-2	CASSFNREINYGYTF	TGTGCCAGCAGCTTTAACAGGGAAATCAACTATGGCTACACCTTC
-	TRBV19	once	TRBJ1-1	CASSIEKGWVPTEAFF	TGTGCCAGTAGTATAGAGAAGGGATGGGTTCCGACTGAAGCTTTCTTT
TRBD1	TRBV7-9	-	TRBJ1-1	CASSAQGGENTEAFF	TGTGCCAGCAGCGCTCAGGGGGGAGAGAACACTGAAGCTTTCTTT
-	TRBV7-3	-	TRBJ1-2	CASSFDSRDGYTF	TGTGCCAGCAGCTTCGACAGCCGGGATGGCTACACCTTC
TRBD2	TRBV7-9	-	TRBJ2-7	CASSPGQGRGSVEQYF	TGTGCCAGCAGCCCCGGTCAAGGGAGGGGATCGGTCGAGCAGTACTTC
-	TRBV5-1	-	TRBJ1-2	CASTGDPFGYGYTF	TGCGCCAGCACGGGGGATCCTTTCGGGTATGGCTACACCTTC
-	TRBV10-1	-	TRBJ2-7	CASSDGGYEQYF	TGCGCCAGCAGTGACGGGGGCTACGAGCAGTACTTC
-	TRBV19	-	TRBJ1-5	CASGYRGDQPQHF	TGTGCCAGTGGATACCGGGGAGATCAGCCCCAGCATTTT
TRBD1	TRBV7-8	few	TRBJ2-5	CASSPGTGDVETQYF	TGTGCCAGCAGCCCCGGGACAGGGGATGTGGAGACCCAGTACTTC
TRBD1	TRBV7-2	-	TRBJ1-4	CASSQRGQNNEKLFF	TGTGCCAGTTCCCAGAGGGGGCAGAATAATGAAAAACTGTTTTTT
-	TRBV2	-	TRBJ2-2	CASSDLPEENTGELFF	TGTGCCAGCAGTGACCTCCCAGAGGAGAACACCGGGGAGCTGTTTTTT
TRBD2	TRBV7-3	-	TRBJ2-5	CASSLFGGEQETQYF	TGTGCCAGCAGCTTATTCGGGGGGGAGCAAGAGACCCAGTACTTC
-	TRBV14	-	TRBJ2-7	CATQGRDERGQYF	TGTGCCACCCAGGGGCGGGACGAACGTGGGCAGTACTTC
-	TRBV7-2	-	TRBJ2-1	CASSPARDSYNEQFF	TGTGCCAGCAGCCCCGCTAGGGACTCCTACAATGAGCAGTTCTTC
-	TRBV29-1	once	TRBJ1-1	CSVGGLLSPGLNTEAFF	TGCAGCGTGGGGGGACTACTAAGCCCAGGGTTGAACACTGAAGCTTTCTTT
-	TRBV7-2	-	TRBJ1-2	CASSLATGGRNYGYTF	TGTGCCAGCAGCTTAGCGACGGGAGGCCGAAACTATGGCTACACCTTC
-	TRBV2	-	TRBJ2-6	CASRTGGSGANVLTF	TGTGCCAGCAGGACAGGAGGCTCTGGGGCCAACGTCCTGACTTTC
-	TRBV4-3	-	TRBJ1-1	CASSQVVGGGEYTEAFF	TGCGCCAGCAGCCAAGTCGTTGGGGGGGGTGAGTACACTGAAGCTTTCTTT
TRBD2	TRBV5-1	-	TRBJ2-5	CASSLGLAGGEETQYF	TGCGCCAGCAGCTTGGGACTAGCGGGGGGAGAAGAGACCCAGTACTTC
-	TRBV6-1	-	TRBJ1-5	CASSSTGSNQPQHF	TGTGCCAGCAGTTCAACAGGCTCCAATCAGCCCCAGCATTTT
TRBD2	TRBV4-2	-	TRBJ2-7	CASSRSGGISYEQYF	TGTGCCAGCAGCCGAAGCGGGGGGATTTCCTACGAGCAGTACTTC
TRBD2	TRBV19	-	TRBJ2-5	CASRSSGGRETQYF	TGTGCCAGTAGATCGAGCGGGGGAAGAGAGACCCAGTACTTC
-	TRBV4-1	-	TRBJ1-2	CASRRERGYGYTF	TGCGCCAGCCGCCGGGAGCGGGGCTATGGCTACACCTTC
TRBD1	TRBV9	-	TRBJ2-1	CASSVGTGVLNEQFF	TGTGCCAGCAGCGTAGGGACAGGGGTTTTGAATGAGCAGTTCTTC
-	TRBV7-9	few	TRBJ1-6	CASSFPQPNSPLHF	TGTGCCAGCAGCTTCCCCCAGCCAAATTCACCCCTCCACTTT
-	TRBV18	-	TRBJ2-7	CASSPGLNMGEQYF	TGTGCCAGCTCACCGGGACTTAATATGGGCGAGCAGTACTTC
-	TRBV7-3	-	TRBJ2-6	CASSPQGSGANVLTF	TGTGCCAGCAGCCCACAGGGCTCTGGGGCCAACGTCCTGACTTTC
-	TRBV2	-	TRBJ1-1	CASRGQRARAFF	TGTGCCAGCAGAGGACAGCGGGCAAGAGCTTTCTTT
-	TRBV29-1	-	TRBJ1-5	CSVEDRPGPQHF	TGCAGCGTTGAAGATCGGCCAGGCCCCCAGCATTTT
TRBD1	TRBV27	-	TRBJ1-4	CASSPTGTGHEKLFF	TGTGCCAGCAGCCCCACCGGGACAGGGCATGAAAAACTGTTTTTT
-	TRBV30	-	TRBJ1-2	CAWSVLWGGLNGYTF	TGTGCCTGGAGTGTACTTTGGGGAGGCCTTAATGGCTACACCTTC
-	TRBV6-4	-	TRBJ2-3	CASSASGDTDTQYF	TGTGCCAGCAGTGCCAGCGGTGACACAGATACGCAGTATTTT
-	TRBV28	-	TRBJ2-7	CASSFTVASSYEQYF	TGTGCCAGCAGTTTTACGGTAGCTTCCTCCTACGAGCAGTACTTC
-	TRBV5-1	-	TRBJ1-1	CASSLASRNLNTEAFF	TGCGCCAGCAGCTTGGCTAGTCGGAATTTGAACACTGAAGCTTTCTTT
-	TRBV28	-	TRBJ1-1	CASGGLNTEAFF	TGTGCTTCGGGGGGGCTGAACACTGAAGCTTTCTTT
-	TRBV7-2	few	TRBJ2-5	CASSLPVGGGRETQYF	TGTGCCAGCAGCTTACCTGTCGGTGGGGGCAGGGAGACCCAGTACTTC
-	TRBV12-5	-	TRBJ2-3	CASGLVRGTAEDTQYF	TGTGCTAGTGGTTTGGTACGGGGGACAGCTGAAGATACGCAGTATTTT
-	TRBV7-8	-	TRBJ2-7	CASSSQKDTYEQYF	TGTGCCAGCAGCTCACAAAAGGATACCTACGAGCAGTACTTC
TRBD2	TRBV2	-	TRBJ2-5	CASSLTSDQETQYF	TGTGCCAGCAGCCTGACTAGCGATCAAGAGACCCAGTACTTC
TRBD2	TRBV7-9	-	TRBJ2-1	CASSFPSGGSLREQFF	TGTGCCAGCAGCTTCCCTAGCGGGGGCTCTCTTAGGGAGCAGTTCTTC
-	TRBV27	-	TRBJ2-1	CASSLLRGSSEQFF	TGTGCCAGCAGTTTACTCAGGGGTTCTAGTGAGCAGTTCTTC
TRBD2	TRBV18	-	TRBJ2-2	CASSDGTSGTNTGELFF	TGTGCCAGCTCAGATGGGACTAGCGGGACGAACACCGGGGAGCTGTTTTTT
TRBD1	TRBV30	once	TRBJ1-4	CAWRGQGGTNEKLFF	TGTGCCTGGAGGGGACAGGGTGGCACTAATGAAAAACTGTTTTTT
-	TRBV4-3	-	TRBJ1-4	CASSQTYREVNEKLFF	TGCGCCAGCAGCCAGACTTACAGGGAGGTTAACGAAAAACTGTTTTTT
-	TRBV9	-	TRBJ1-2	CASSVVGGSGDYTF	TGTGCCAGCAGCGTAGTAGGGGGGAGCGGGGACTACACCTTC
TRBD1	TRBV14	once	TRBJ2-4	CASSQQPGTAAAQYF	TGTGCCAGCAGCCAACAACCCGGGACAGCGGCCGCTCAGTACTTC
-	TRBV5-1	-	TRBJ2-6	CASSFGYSGANVLTF	TGCGCCAGCAGCTTCGGTTACTCTGGGGCCAACGTCCTGACTTTC